The rows below give T cell receptor beta chains drawn from one sample of a study of CD8 T cells in ankylosing spondylitis. TCRdb called the 5' RACE reads again in MiXCR, with one record for every CDR3 protein. The sample consists of some 140,000 distinct CDR3 sequences, approximately 7.4% of them appearing once. The specimen was blood, either unsorted or a sorted T cell fraction (not recorded which). The source is a female donor with ankylosing spondylitis or in good health (not recorded which). Each CDR3 is given with its conserved first and last residue. A D gene is named only where the DNA matches it firmly. Clone size is shown for a subset of rows, as once, few, many or a class of expanded clone.

j_gene,abundance,v_gene,d_gene,len,CDR3aa,CDR3nt
TRBJ1-2,.,TRBV4-1,.,13,CASSQGQLYDYIF,TGCGCCAGCAGCCAAGGACAGCTCTATGACTACATCTTC
TRBJ2-1,many,TRBV29-1,TRBD1,15,CSVEGGDRGVNEQFF,TGCAGCGTTGAGGGGGGAGACAGGGGGGTTAATGAGCAGTTCTTC
TRBJ1-2,many,TRBV4-3,TRBD1,16,CASSQDRRQGDYGYTF,TGCGCCAGCAGCCAAGATCGGCGACAGGGGGACTATGGCTACACCTTC
TRBJ1-1,many,TRBV12-3/TRBV12-4,.,11,CASSSAIEAFF,TGTGCCAGCAGTTCCGCTATAGAAGCTTTCTTT
TRBJ1-5,many,TRBV24-1,.,16,CATSDSSGISYQPQHF,TGTGCCACCAGTGATTCTTCAGGGATAAGCTACCAGCCCCAGCATTTT
TRBJ2-1,many,TRBV10-3,.,17,CAISESTLRTGYNEQFF,TGTGCCATCAGTGAGTCGACGCTCCGTACGGGCTACAATGAGCAGTTCTTC
TRBJ1-2,many,TRBV10-3,.,13,CAISDWGYYGYTF,TGTGCCATCAGTGACTGGGGTTACTATGGCTACACCTTC
TRBJ2-5,few,TRBV7-9,TRBD1,15,CASSLASGGRETQYF,TGTGCCAGCAGCTTAGCCTCAGGGGGCAGAGAGACCCAGTACTTC
TRBJ1-5,many,TRBV12-3/TRBV12-4,.,14,CASSTTGSNQPQHF,TGTGCCAGCTCCACGACCGGTAGCAATCAGCCCCAGCATTTT
TRBJ1-4,many,TRBV18,TRBD1,15,CASSPRQGSNEKLFF,TGTGCCAGCTCACCAAGACAGGGCTCTAATGAAAAACTGTTTTTT
TRBJ2-5,many,TRBV7-8,TRBD2,15,CASSLIRGEGETQYF,TGTGCCAGCAGCTTAATTCGGGGGGAGGGAGAGACCCAGTACTTC
TRBJ2-3,many,TRBV4-1,.,16,CASSQAPGQGTDTQYF,TGCGCCAGCAGCCAAGCTCCCGGGCAGGGGACAGATACGCAGTATTTT
TRBJ2-7,many,TRBV7-2,TRBD1,15,CASRKRTGESYEQYF,TGTGCCAGCAGAAAGAGGACAGGGGAATCCTACGAGCAGTACTTC
TRBJ1-1,few,TRBV18,.,12,CASSPGGGKAFF,TGTGCCAGCTCACCAGGGGGCGGGAAAGCTTTCTTT
TRBJ1-5,many,TRBV4-1,.,15,CASSPQPGWVQPQHF,TGCGCCAGCAGCCCACAACCGGGGTGGGTTCAGCCCCAGCATTTT